Listed below are T cell receptor beta chains from one sample, sequenced in a study of blood T cell repertoires in COVID-19. This table comes from immunoSEQ multiplex PCR, and its TCRdb copy is limited to in-frame clones, with some not included. The profile shows about 120,000 clones, over 70% of them singletons. The sequencing input was peripheral blood. These TCRs come from a man between 65 and 85 years old with acute or convalescent COVID-19. The CDR3 runs from the conserved cysteine through the conserved F or W. The order of the fields is D gene, clone size, J gene, V gene, CDR3 protein, CDR3 DNA. D genes are given only for firm matches. Where a row states a size, it is once, few, many or the class of an expanded clone; other rows omit it.

>TRBD2|.|TRBJ2-6|TRBV4-2
CASSQAGPGTSGGAVLTF
TGTGCCAGCAGCCAGGCAGGGCCCGGGACTAGCGGGGGGGCCGTCCTGACTTTC
>TRBD1|.|TRBJ2-2|TRBV30
CAWARTGRFGELFF
TGTGCCTGGGCTAGGACAGGGAGGTTCGGGGAGCTGTTTTTT
>TRBD1|.|TRBJ1-5|TRBV27
CASSETGVTEPQHF
TGTGCCAGCAGTGAAACAGGGGTTACGGAGCCCCAGCATTTT
>.|.|TRBJ2-3|TRBV19
CASSHAGTDTQYF
TGTGCCAGTAGTCACGCAGGGACAGATACGCAGTATTTT
>.|.|TRBJ1-1|TRBV7-9
CASSLGGATEAFF
TGTGCCAGCAGCTTAGGGGGAGCCACTGAAGCTTTCTTT
>.|.|TRBJ1-1|TRBV2
CASRNMGRYGDTEAFF
TGTGCCAGCAGAAACATGGGGAGGTACGGGGACACTGAAGCTTTCTTT
>TRBD1|once|TRBJ2-2|TRBV2
CASSEDRGYTGELFF
TGTGCCAGCAGTGAGGACAGGGGATACACCGGGGAGCTGTTTTTT
>.|.|TRBJ1-2|TRBV27
CASGRTDRIYGYTF
TGTGCCAGCGGGAGAACTGACAGGATCTATGGCTACACCTTC
>TRBD1|few|TRBJ1-2|TRBV5-6
CASSSARGLSGYTF
TGTGCCAGCAGCTCGGCGAGGGGGCTGAGTGGCTACACCTTC
>.|.|TRBJ1-5|TRBV19
CASSIQRVHQPQHF
TGTGCCAGTAGTATACAGCGGGTCCATCAGCCCCAGCATTTT
>TRBD1|.|TRBJ2-4|TRBV5-1
CASSVTGDKNIQYF
TGCGCCAGCAGCGTTACAGGGGACAAAAACATTCAGTACTTC
>TRBD1|.|TRBJ1-5|TRBV28
CASSLEGAKIPNQPQHF
TGTGCCAGCAGTTTGGAGGGGGCAAAGATACCTAATCAGCCCCAGCATTTT
>.|.|TRBJ2-7|TRBV4-3
CASSQNHPGRNYEQYF
TGCGCCAGCAGCCAAAATCACCCAGGGCGGAACTACGAGCAGTACTTC
>.|.|TRBJ1-2|TRBV4-3
CASSQEGAYGYTF
TGCGCCAGCAGCCAAGAGGGAGCATATGGCTACACCTTC
>TRBD2|.|TRBJ2-1|TRBV9
CASSLLAGAYNEQFF
TGTGCCAGCAGCTTACTAGCGGGGGCGTACAATGAGCAGTTCTTC
>TRBD1|.|TRBJ1-2|TRBV2
CASSPGGLFYGYTF
TGTGCCAGCAGCCCAGGGGGCCTTTTTTATGGCTACACCTTC